A single count supports the clone carrying this TCR beta chain. Its antigen remains unidentified. It was into CD45RA+ naive and CD45RA-negative memory subsets that the CD4+ cells were split. This specimen comes from a study of shared clonotypes between healthy human individuals. Study-level results: The four-donor shared clonotypes exceeded non-shared clonotypes in generation probability, with non-shared ones scoring lower.

Using immunoSEQ multiplex PCR, the repertoire was profiled, and TCRdb retains in-frame clones only, with some absent. This sample has 2 million to 3 million clones, with under 95% found just once. Germline CDR1 is MNHEY and CDR2 is SVGAGI. Trimming stripped 6 bases from V and 10 bases from J, with 13 bases between. The CDR3 is 13 amino acids. The TCR was taken from a man between 18 and 35 years old in good health. Some clones in this sample may be carry-over from other donors' samples. The chain is built from TRBV6-5 and TRBJ1-6; D ambiguous. The material sequenced was naive CD4+ T cells from PBMCs. The subset denotes: CD45RA+ positively selected. CDR3 region: CASRVEKGSPLHF. CDR3 nucleotide sequence: TGTGCCAGCAGGGTTGAGAAGGGCTCACCCCTCCACTTT.